The 32 T cell receptor beta chains below come from one sample, sequenced in a study of neurological immune-mediated disorders (dated by TCRdb to the late 2010s). Receptors were amplified or captured by 5' RACE. TCRdb lists the instrument as Illumina HiSeq 2500. In TCRdb, the public reads were trimmed at Q25 with fastp and aligned with MiXCR, with productive beta chains retained. Identical CDR3 proteins give one entry, which carries the most common genes and DNA. Counted in this sample were about 55,000 distinct CDR3 sequences; around 3.5% of them appeared once. Clones ranked in the top ten supply about 6.7% of the sample. The sequencing sample was made of PBMCs. The receptors originated from a man aged 60-69 years with multiple sclerosis.

In this sample, this clonotype turned up many times. The V call is TRBV5-1, the J call TRBJ2-7, with a tentative D call TRBD1 (5 bases). The CDR3 covers 13 residues. Between the trimmed V and J ends, which lost 1 base and 6 bases, there was a span of 11 bases. In germline, CDR1 is SGHRS, CDR2 YFSETQ. CDR3 nucleotide sequence: TGCGCCAGCAGCTTGTCCCAGGGTGGCGAGCAGTACTTC. Translating gives CASSLSQGGEQYF.

This clonotype appeared many times. The rearrangement uses TRBV5-1 and TRBJ1-1; D is unclear. Trimming stripped 0 bases from V and 1 base from J, with 4 bases between. CDR1 is SGHRS, CDR2 YFSETQ, per germline. The CDR3 runs to 13 residues. CDR3 nucleotides: TGCGCCAGCAGCTTGGACAAGAACACTGAAGCTTTCTTT. Amino acid sequence: CASSLDKNTEAFF.

Ten or more counts support this clonotype. V is TRBV20-1 and J is TRBJ2-1, with TRBD2 as a possible D gene (5 bases). The germline V gene has CDR1 DFQATT and CDR2 SNEGSKA (reference sequence). Trimming pared 5 bases from V and 7 bases from J, leaving 15 bases between. There are 13 residues in the CDR3. The CDR3 DNA reads as TGCAGTGCTCCGCGTTCTAGAGGGAATGAGCAGTTCTTC. Its protein is CSAPRSRGNEQFF.

This clonotype occurred many times. The rearrangement joins TRBV5-1 to TRBJ1-1; the match to TRBD1 covers 9 bases. Germline V lookup: CDR1 SGHRS, CDR2 YFSETQ. The CDR3 length is 14 residues. Trimming cost V 5 bases and J 3 bases; bases outside gene matches: 5. In DNA form, the CDR3 reads TGCGCCAGCAGAACGGGACAGGGATACACTGAAGCTTTCTTT. Translating gives CASRTGQGYTEAFF.

This clonotype came up many times. The V gene is TRBV25-1, the J gene TRBJ1-1, with D unclear. CDR1 is MGHDK and CDR2 is SYGVNS in the germline V gene. The CDR3 length is 14 residues. Between the trimmed V and J ends, which lost 1 base and 7 bases, there was a span of 13 bases. CDR3 region: CASSELGSGIEAFF. Here the CDR3 DNA reads TGTGCCAGCAGTGAATTAGGATCCGGGATTGAAGCTTTCTTT.

This clonotype was observed many times. The J gene is TRBJ2-3, the V gene TRBV7-9; maybe TRBD2 (5 bases). V gave up 3 bases and J gave up 3 bases, with 13 bases separating them. The CDR3 consists of 15 residues. Germline V gives CDR1 SEHNR, CDR2 FQNEAQ (reference sequence). The CDR3 sequence: CASSLLIGRTDTQYF. As DNA, the CDR3 is TGTGCCAGCAGCTTGTTAATAGGGAGAACAGATACGCAGTATTTT.

The table lists this clonotype with many counts. The chain uses TRBV10-3 and TRBJ2-7; D unclear. The V end was cut by 7 bases, the J end by 2 bases, with 12 bases between. Germline-derived CDR1 and CDR2 are ENHRY and SYGVKD. CDR3 length: 13 amino acids. CDR3 residues: CAITIKDTYEQYF. The CDR3 DNA follows: TGTGCCATCACGATAAAAGACACCTACGAGCAGTACTTC.

This clonotype came up many times. The chain uses TRBV7-9 and TRBJ2-6; D call uncertain. Germline CDR1 and CDR2: SEHNR and FQNEAQ (reference sequence). The ends were cut back, 3 bases at V and 7 bases at J, with 7 bases in the middle. The CDR3 runs to 13 residues. The CDR3 DNA sequence: TGTGCCAGCAGCTTGGCCGAAGCCAACGTCCTGACTTTC. Protein product: CASSLAEANVLTF. Variable domain in full (rest from reference TRBV7-9 and TRBJ2-6): DTGVSQNPRHKITKRGQNVTFRCDPISEHNRLYWYRQTLGQGPEFLTYFQNEAQLEKSRLLSDRFSAERPKGSFSTLEIQRTEQGDSAMYLCASSLAEANVLTFGAGSRLTVL.

With regard to this clonotype: This may be a read error, as it is one base from a much larger clone. This chain joins TRBV5-1 and TRBJ2-1; D ambiguous. The CDR3 loop spans 15 amino acids. The germline CDR1 and CDR2 sequences are SGHRS and YFSETQ. This CDR3 reads CASSLRVSSYNERFF. The CDR3 region has the DNA TGCGCCAGCAGCTTGAGGGTTAGCTCCTACAATGAGCGGTTCTTC.

This clonotype showed up many times. The chain is built from TRBV7-2 and TRBJ2-1; tentatively, D is TRBD2 (5 bases). The germline gives CDR1 SGHTA, CDR2 FQGNSA. V was trimmed by 1 base and J by 11 bases, leaving 15 bases between them. CDR3 length: 14 amino acids. The CDR3 loop is CASSLESSSEKQFF. The CDR3 bases are TGTGCCAGCAGCTTAGAAAGTAGTAGCGAGAAGCAGTTCTTC.

This clonotype was observed at least ten times. J is TRBJ2-5 and V is TRBV5-1; 7 bases line up with TRBD1. There are 17 residues in the CDR3. Germline trimming cut 4 bases from V and 2 bases from J; bases unmatched to any gene: 14. Germline CDR1 reads SGHRS; CDR2 reads YFSETQ. The CDR3 region is CASSPSPGGQPQETQYF. The CDR3 bases are TGCGCCAGCAGCCCATCACCTGGGGGACAGCCTCAAGAGACCCAGTACTTC.

In this sample, this clonotype turned up many times. A much larger clone sits a single nucleotide away, making a read error possible. This chain connects TRBV3-1 to TRBJ1-6; D is unresolved. This CDR3 is 14 amino acids long. Germline lookup yields CDR1 LGHDT and CDR2 YNNKEL (reference sequence). The CDR3 loop is CASSQGTDNSHLHF. As DNA, the CDR3 is TGTGCCAGCAGCCAAGGGACGGATAATTCACACCTCCACTTT.

This clonotype was seen only a few times. The chain combines TRBV3-1 with TRBJ2-7; perhaps D is TRBD1 or TRBD2 (5 bases each). The CDR3 totals 14 residues. The germline CDR1 and CDR2 sequences are LGHDT and YNNKEL (reference sequence). V was clipped by 4 bases and J by 4 bases, with 14 bases between them. The CDR3 DNA is TGTGCCAGCAGCCTCACCGGGGCGGGTTACGAGCAGTACTTC. Encoded protein: CASSLTGAGYEQYF.

In this sample, this clonotype turned up many times. The chain is built from TRBV5-1 and TRBJ1-1; D is unclear. Deletions cut 1 base from V and 1 base from J, with 5 bases between. This CDR3 contains 13 residues. In germline, CDR1 is SGHRS, CDR2 YFSETQ. The CDR3 region is CASSLSENTEAFF. The CDR3 DNA reads as TGCGCCAGCAGCTTGTCTGAGAACACTGAAGCTTTCTTT.

The table lists this clonotype with a few counts. A much bigger clone sits one base away, suggesting this may be a read error. This chain uses TRBV27 with TRBJ1-2; D unclear. Germline values: CDR1 MNHEY, CDR2 SMNVEV (reference sequence). The length of the CDR3 is 11 residues. The V end lost 8 bases, the J end lost 6 bases, and 10 bases lay between the germline ends. Here the CDR3 DNA reads TGTGCCAGCGGGAGAGGGAATGGCTACACCTTC. It specifies CASGRGNGYTF.

This clonotype was observed at least ten times. V and J are TRBV6-5 and TRBJ1-4; the D gene is possibly TRBD1 (5 bases). Germline CDR1 reads MNHEY; CDR2 reads SVGAGI. The CDR3 consists of 18 residues. Trimming took off 6 bases at V and 0 bases at J, with 20 bases between the two ends. CDR3 in amino acids: CASRGDWMGLATNEKLFF. The CDR3 DNA sequence: TGTGCCAGCAGGGGTGACTGGATGGGGCTTGCAACTAATGAAAAACTGTTTTTT.

In the case of this clonotype: A much larger clone is a single base away; this may be a read error. The chain employs TRBV28 and TRBJ2-7; TRBD1 aligns across 7 bases. Germline loops: CDR1 MDHEN, CDR2 SYDVKM. Trimming at V came to 10 bases and at J to 6 bases, leaving 9 bases not matched to a gene. The length of the CDR3 is 12 residues. CDR3 sequence: CATCGDSPEQYF. The CDR3 region has the DNA TGTGCCACCTGTGGGGACAGTCCCGAGCAGTACTTC.

The genes are TRBV9 and TRBJ2-7; 16 positions agree with TRBD2. This CDR3 is 18 amino acids long. Germline V gives CDR1 SGDLS, CDR2 YYNGEE. Germline trimming cut 2 bases from V and 6 bases from J; bases unmatched to any gene: 11. This CDR3 is CASSVGTSGGAYESEQYF. In nucleotides, the CDR3 is TGTGCCAGCAGCGTGGGGACTAGCGGGGGGGCTTATGAGAGCGAGCAGTACTTC.

There are a few counts of this clonotype. This sequence joins TRBV19 and TRBJ2-2; D gene uncertain. This CDR3 comprises 11 residues. Germline CDR1 is LNHDA and CDR2 is SQIVND (reference sequence). The ends were cut back, 6 bases at V and 2 bases at J, with 1 base in the middle. CDR3 DNA sequence: TGTGCCAGTAGAAACACCGGGGAGCTGTTTTTT. It specifies CASRNTGELFF.

At least ten counts were recorded for this clonotype. V usage is TRBV12-3 or TRBV12-4 and J usage is TRBJ2-1, with 9 bases lining up with TRBD1. Losses at the gene ends were 10 bases for V and 1 base for J; bases not matched to a gene: 8. CDR3 length: 15 residues. The DNA of the CDR3 is TGTGCCATAACAGGGGGCGTCAGGTCCTACAATGAGCAGTTCTTC. It translates to CAITGGVRSYNEQFF.

This clonotype occurred many times. The chain has TRBV12-3 or TRBV12-4 and TRBJ2-1, with 10 bases aligning to TRBD1. The CDR3 spans 13 residues. V gave up 11 bases and J gave up 4 bases; unmatched junction bases: 5. CDR3 in DNA: TGTGCCGCCGGGGACAGGGGATACAATGAGCAGTTCTTC. It is translated as CAAGDRGYNEQFF.

Many counts were recorded for this clonotype. The chain combines TRBV12-3 or TRBV12-4 with TRBJ1-2; 7 bases are shared with TRBD1. The J segment lost 1 base and the V segment lost 5 bases, leaving 4 bases of the junction unmatched. CDR3 size: 14 residues. Here the CDR3 reads CASSPGQYNYGYTF. The CDR3 bases are TGTGCCAGCAGTCCGGGACAGTATAACTATGGCTACACCTTC.

This clonotype was picked up many times. The rearrangement joins TRBV20-1 to TRBJ1-2; TRBD1 might be the D (5 bases). Trimming shortened V by 6 bases and J by 5 bases, and 13 bases separated the two germline ends. Per the germline V gene, CDR1 is DFQATT and CDR2 is SNEGSKA (reference sequence). There are 12 residues in the CDR3. CDR3 sequence reads: CSAAGTEYGYTF. The DNA of the CDR3 is TGCAGTGCCGCTGGGACCGAATATGGCTACACCTTC.

Many counts were recorded for this clonotype. This chain connects TRBV20-1 to TRBJ2-1, with 7 bases that match TRBD2. CDR1 is DFQATT, CDR2 SNEGSKA, per germline (reference sequence). V was pared by 7 bases and J by 7 bases, with 10 bases of the junction left unmatched. The CDR3 sequence is 13 residues long. The CDR3 loop reads CSGAGPEGNEQFF. CDR3 DNA sequence: TGCAGTGGAGCGGGGCCCGAGGGTAATGAGCAGTTCTTC.

In its sample, this clonotype was seen many times. The chain is built from TRBV9 and TRBJ1-2; 8 nucleotides agree with TRBD1. J was trimmed by 4 bases and V by 3 bases; bases with no gene match: 20. CDR1 SGDLS and CDR2 YYNGEE come from the germline V gene. The CDR3 runs to 19 residues. The CDR3 nucleotides are TGTGCCAGCAGCGCGACCGACCCGGGACAGGCGGGGGAGGGCTATGGCTACACCTTC. Translated, it gives CASSATDPGQAGEGYGYTF.

The chain recombines TRBV20-1 with TRBJ1-5; the D is unclear. Germline CDR1 and CDR2: DFQATT and SNEGSKA (reference sequence). This CDR3 has 15 residues. Trimming stripped 2 bases from V and 3 bases from J, with 14 bases between. CDR3 sequence reads: CSARLAGRDNQPQHF. The CDR3 DNA reads as TGCAGTGCTAGATTGGCGGGTCGAGACAATCAGCCCCAGCATTTT.

This clonotype was seen many times. CDR3 bases: TGTGCCAGCAGCTTTCAGGTGGAGACTGAAGCTTTCTTT. This gives the protein CASSFQVETEAFF. The chain has TRBV7-2 and TRBJ1-1; unclear D gene. V lost 3 bases, J lost 5 bases, and 10 bases lay in between. This CDR3 comprises 13 residues. Germline V gives CDR1 SGHTA, CDR2 FQGNSA.

This clonotype was counted at least ten times. The chain recombines TRBV6-2 or TRBV6-3 with TRBJ1-5; no reliable D call. V shed 6 bases and J shed 9 bases, with 18 bases lying between them. Germline V gene data show CDR1 as MNHEY and CDR2 as SVGEGT. The CDR3 has 14 amino acids. CDR3 in amino acids: CASRSGYSFRPQHF. Written as DNA, the CDR3 is TGTGCCAGCAGATCGGGGTACTCCTTTCGGCCCCAGCATTTT.

This clonotype appeared many times. The chain carries TRBV5-1 and TRBJ2-5; possibly TRBD1 for D (6 bases). CDR1 and CDR2 (germline): SGHRS, YFSETQ. The CDR3 is 13 residues long. Trimming cost V 4 bases and J 7 bases, with 14 bases left between them. DNA for the CDR3: TGCGCCAGCAGCCACCACAGGGAGAGGACCCAGTACTTC. Translating it yields CASSHHRERTQYF. The full variable domain, with the rest looked up from reference TRBV5-1 and TRBJ2-5, is KAGVTQTPRYLIKTRGQQVTLSCSPISGHRSVSWYQQTPGQGLQFLFEYFSETQRNKGNFPGRFSGRQFSNSRSEMNVSTLELGDSALYLCASSHHRERTQYFGPGTRLLVL.

This clonotype was observed many times. The V gene is TRBV10-3, the J gene TRBJ2-7; the D gene could be TRBD1 or TRBD2 (6 bases each). Germline assignment: CDR1 ENHRY and CDR2 SYGVKD. V dropped 8 bases and J dropped 0 bases, with 11 bases sitting between them. The CDR3 is made up of 13 amino acids. The CDR3 spells CAIAGGNSYEQYF. The CDR3, as DNA: TGTGCCATCGCCGGGGGCAACTCCTACGAGCAGTACTTC.

This clonotype was detected many times. CDR3 nucleotide sequence: TGCAGTGCTAGAGACCCCTTAGCCGGTCCCTCCTACGAGCAGTACTTC. Translated, it gives CSARDPLAGPSYEQYF. V is TRBV20-1 and J is TRBJ2-7; unclear D gene. The V gene's germline CDR1 is DFQATT and CDR2 SNEGSKA (reference sequence). The CDR3 runs to 16 residues. Trimming took off 0 bases at V and 0 bases at J, with 15 bases between the two ends.

This clonotype is termed medium-sized (0.01 to 0.1%). This sequence joins TRBV20-1 and TRBJ2-1; 10 bases match TRBD2. CDR3 length: 16 residues. Trimming at V came to 3 bases and at J to 2 bases, leaving 7 bases not matched to a gene. CDR1 and CDR2 from the germline V gene are DFQATT and SNEGSKA (reference sequence). CDR3 DNA: TGCAGTGCTAGTAACCCCACTAGCGGGGCCTACAATGAGCAGTTCTTC. It encodes CSASNPTSGAYNEQFF.